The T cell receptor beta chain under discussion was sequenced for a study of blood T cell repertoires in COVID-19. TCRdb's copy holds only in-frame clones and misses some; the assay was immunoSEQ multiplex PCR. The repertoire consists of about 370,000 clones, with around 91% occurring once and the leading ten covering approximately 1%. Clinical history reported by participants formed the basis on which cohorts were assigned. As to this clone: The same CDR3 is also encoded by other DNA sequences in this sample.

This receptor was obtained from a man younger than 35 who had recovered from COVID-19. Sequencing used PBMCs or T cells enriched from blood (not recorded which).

Here the CDR3 reads CASSSGNYGYTF. CDR3 DNA: TGTGCCAGTAGTTCGGGTAACTATGGCTACACCTTC. This sequence joins TRBV19 and TRBJ1-2; D remains unclear. The ends were cut back, 5 bases at V and 1 base at J, with 5 bases in the middle. The length of the CDR3 is 12 residues. Germline V gene data show CDR1 as LNHDA and CDR2 as SQIVND (reference sequence).